The TCR beta chain under discussion was sequenced for a study of Graves' ophthalmopathy and Graves' hyperthyroidism. Germline CDR1 LNHDA, CDR2 SQIVND (reference sequence). The CDR3 runs 13 residues. The V end was cut by 10 bases, the J end by 2 bases, with 15 bases between. Amplification of TCR beta CDR3 regions used RNA transcripts. HTBI primers were used in a first-round RT-PCR, which preceded a second-round multiplex PCR. TCRdb itself ran the multiplex PCR reads through MiXCR, one entry per CDR3 protein. The table has roughly 610,000 distinct CDR3 sequences, about a fifth seen once. This clonotype was counted ten times or more. Enrollment excluded any patients with other autoimmune diseases, uncontrolled infections, pregnancy or lactation.

This chain links TRBV19 with TRBJ2-7, with a tentative D call TRBD2 (6 bases). The sequenced sample consisted of peripheral blood. The source of this sequence is a woman under 30 with stable Graves' hyperthyroidism. Some clones in this sample may be carry-over from other donors' samples. In nucleotides, the CDR3 is TGTGCCAACGGGCGGGGTCCTACCTACGAGCAGTACTTC. It yields the protein CANGRGPTYEQYF.